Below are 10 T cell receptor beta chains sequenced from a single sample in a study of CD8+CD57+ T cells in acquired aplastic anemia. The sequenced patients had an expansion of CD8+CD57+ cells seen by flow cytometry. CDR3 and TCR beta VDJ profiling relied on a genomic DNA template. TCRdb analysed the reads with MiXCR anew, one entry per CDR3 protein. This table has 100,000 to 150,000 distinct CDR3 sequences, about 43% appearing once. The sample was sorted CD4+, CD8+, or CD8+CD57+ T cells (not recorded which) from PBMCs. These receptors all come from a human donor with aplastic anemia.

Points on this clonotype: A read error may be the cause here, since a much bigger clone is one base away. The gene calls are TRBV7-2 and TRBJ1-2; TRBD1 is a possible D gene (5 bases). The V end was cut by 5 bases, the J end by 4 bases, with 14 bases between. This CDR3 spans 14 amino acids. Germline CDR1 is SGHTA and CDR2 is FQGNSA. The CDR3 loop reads CASSQAQGTYGYTF. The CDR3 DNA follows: TGTGCCAGCAGCCAAGCCCAGGGCACCTATGGCTACACCTTC.

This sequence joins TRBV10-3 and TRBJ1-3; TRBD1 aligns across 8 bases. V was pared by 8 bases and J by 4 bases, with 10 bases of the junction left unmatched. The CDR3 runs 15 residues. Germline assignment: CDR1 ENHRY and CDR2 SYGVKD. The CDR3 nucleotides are TGTGCCATCGGTTCCCAGGGGGCATCGGGAAACACCATATATTTT. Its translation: CAIGSQGASGNTIYF.

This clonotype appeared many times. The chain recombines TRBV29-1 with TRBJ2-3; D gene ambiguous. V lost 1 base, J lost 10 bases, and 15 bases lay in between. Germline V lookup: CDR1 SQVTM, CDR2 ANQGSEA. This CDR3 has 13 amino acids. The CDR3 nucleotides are TGCAGCGTTGAAGTCGGGTCAGACCTTTCGCAGTATTTT. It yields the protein CSVEVGSDLSQYF.

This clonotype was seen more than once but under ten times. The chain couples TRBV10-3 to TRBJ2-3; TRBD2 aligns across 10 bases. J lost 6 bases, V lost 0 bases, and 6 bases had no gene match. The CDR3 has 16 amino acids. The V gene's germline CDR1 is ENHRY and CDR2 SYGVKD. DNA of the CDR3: TGTGCCATCAGTGAGTCAGGGCTAGCGGGGGAGGATACGCAGTATTTT. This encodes CAISESGLAGEDTQYF.

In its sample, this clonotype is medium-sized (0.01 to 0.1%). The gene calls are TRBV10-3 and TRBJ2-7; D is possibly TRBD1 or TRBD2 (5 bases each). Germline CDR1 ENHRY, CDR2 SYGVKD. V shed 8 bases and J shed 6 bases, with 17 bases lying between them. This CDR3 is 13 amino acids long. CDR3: CAISVGDRGEQYF. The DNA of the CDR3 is TGTGCCATCTCTGTGGGGGACCGAGGCGAGCAGTACTTC.

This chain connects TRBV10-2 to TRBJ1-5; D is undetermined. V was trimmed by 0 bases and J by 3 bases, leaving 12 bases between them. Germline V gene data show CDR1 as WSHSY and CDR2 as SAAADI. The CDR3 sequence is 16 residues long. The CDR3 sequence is CASSESLGGHNQPQHF. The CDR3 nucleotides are TGCGCCAGCAGTGAGTCTCTCGGCGGGCACAATCAGCCCCAGCATTTT.

For the CDR3, the DNA is TGTGCCAGTTCCCCGGGACAGGATAATCAGCCCCAGCATTTT. It translates to CASSPGQDNQPQHF. This chain links TRBV2 with TRBJ1-5; 8 bases fit TRBD1. Germline CDR1 reads SNHLY; CDR2 reads FYNNEI. This CDR3 has 14 residues. The junction had 8 bases not matched to a gene; V was cut back by 9 bases and J by 4 bases. Looking up the rest from reference TRBV2 and TRBJ1-5 gives the full variable domain: EPEVTQTPSHQVTQMGQEVILRCVPISNHLYFYWYRQILGQKVEFLVSFYNNEISEKSEIFDDQFSVERPDGSNFTLKIRSTKLEDSAMYFCASSPGQDNQPQHFGDGTRLSIL.

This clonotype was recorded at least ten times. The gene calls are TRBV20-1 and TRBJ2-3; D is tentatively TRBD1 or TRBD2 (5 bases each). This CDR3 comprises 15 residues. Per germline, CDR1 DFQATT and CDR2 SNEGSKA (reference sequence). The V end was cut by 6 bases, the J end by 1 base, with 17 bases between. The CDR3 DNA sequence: TGCAGTGCGGGCAAACGGGACCTACGCACAGATACGCAGTATTTT. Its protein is CSAGKRDLRTDTQYF.

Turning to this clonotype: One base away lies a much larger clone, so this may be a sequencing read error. The CDR3 is CASGLQRGGETQYF. Written as DNA, the CDR3 is TGTGCTAGTGGTTTGCAACGAGGGGGAGAGACCCAGTACTTC. This chain links TRBV12-5 with TRBJ2-5; a possible D gene is TRBD1 (6 bases). The CDR3 sequence is 14 residues long. V gave up 2 bases and J gave up 4 bases, with 11 bases separating them. Germline assignment: CDR1 LGHNT and CDR2 FRNRAP.

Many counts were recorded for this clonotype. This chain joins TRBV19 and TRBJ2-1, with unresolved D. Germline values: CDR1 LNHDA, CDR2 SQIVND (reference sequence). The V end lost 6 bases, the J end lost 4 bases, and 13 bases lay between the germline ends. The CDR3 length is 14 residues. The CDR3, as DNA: TGTGCCAGTAGCGAAAACCGTAGATACAATGAGCAGTTCTTC. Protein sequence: CASSENRRYNEQFF.